This TCR beta chain was identified in a study of T cell changes during pregnancy in multiple sclerosis. Produced via immunoSEQ multiplex PCR; TCRdb's table is partial and in-frame only. Of about 20,000 clones listed, 88% are singletons. Germline V lookup: CDR1 SGHNT, CDR2 YYREEE (reference sequence). This CDR3 is built from 15 residues. V lost 1 base and J lost 7, with 17 bases in between. This receptor was identified in a female donor in good health, enrolled as a control in a pregnancy study. Material: CD8+ T cells from peripheral blood mononuclear cells, obtained in the third trimester of pregnancy. The gene calls are TRBV5-4 and TRBJ2-5, with D tentatively TRBD2 (5 bases). CDR3 protein: CASSLSDYGVWTQYF. In DNA, the CDR3 is TGTGCCAGCAGCTTGTCAGACTACGGGGTTTGGACCCAGTACTTC.